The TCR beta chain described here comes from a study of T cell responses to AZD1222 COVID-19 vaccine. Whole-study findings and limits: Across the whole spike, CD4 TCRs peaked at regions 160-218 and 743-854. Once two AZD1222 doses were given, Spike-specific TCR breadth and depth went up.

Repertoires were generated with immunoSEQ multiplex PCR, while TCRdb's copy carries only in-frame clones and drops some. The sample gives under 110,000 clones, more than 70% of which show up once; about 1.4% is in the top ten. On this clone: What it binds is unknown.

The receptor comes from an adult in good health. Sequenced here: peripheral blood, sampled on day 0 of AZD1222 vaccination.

The CDR3 reads CASSVQVGNTEAFF. In DNA, the CDR3 is TGTGCCAGCAGCGTTCAGGTCGGGAACACTGAAGCTTTCTTT. This chain connects TRBV9 to TRBJ1-1; D not certain. The CDR3 totals 14 residues. Per germline, CDR1 SGDLS and CDR2 YYNGEE. Trimming took 2 bases from V and 1 from J, leaving 9 bases between them.